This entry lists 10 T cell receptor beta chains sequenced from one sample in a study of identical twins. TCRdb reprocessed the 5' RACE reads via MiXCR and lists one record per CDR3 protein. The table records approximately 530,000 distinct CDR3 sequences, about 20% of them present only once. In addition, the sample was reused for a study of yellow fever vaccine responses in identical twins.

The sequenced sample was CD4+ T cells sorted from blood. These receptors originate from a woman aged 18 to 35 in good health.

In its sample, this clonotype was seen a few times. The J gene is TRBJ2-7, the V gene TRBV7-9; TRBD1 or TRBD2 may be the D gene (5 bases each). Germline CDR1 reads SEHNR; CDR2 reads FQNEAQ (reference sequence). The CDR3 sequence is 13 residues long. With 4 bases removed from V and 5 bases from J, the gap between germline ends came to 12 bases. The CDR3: CASSSGMGDEQYF. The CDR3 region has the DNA TGTGCCAGCAGCTCGGGAATGGGGGACGAGCAGTACTTC.

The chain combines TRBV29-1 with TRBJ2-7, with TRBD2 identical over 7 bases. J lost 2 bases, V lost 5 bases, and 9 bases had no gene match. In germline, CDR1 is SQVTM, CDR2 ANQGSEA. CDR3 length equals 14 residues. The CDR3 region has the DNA TGCAGCGTTCCCCCGGGAGGCAGGGCCTACGAGCAGTACGTC. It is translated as CSVPPGGRAYEQYV.

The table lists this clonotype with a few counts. The CDR3 loop reads CATSDSGTRSSDEQFF. In DNA, the CDR3 is TGTGCCACCAGTGATTCGGGGACTCGCTCCAGCGATGAGCAGTTCTTC. The J gene is TRBJ2-1, the V gene TRBV24-1; the D gene is possibly TRBD2 (6 bases). Germline V gene data show CDR1 as KGHDR and CDR2 as SFDVKD. This CDR3 spans 16 amino acids. V lost 2 bases and J lost 8, with 18 bases in between.

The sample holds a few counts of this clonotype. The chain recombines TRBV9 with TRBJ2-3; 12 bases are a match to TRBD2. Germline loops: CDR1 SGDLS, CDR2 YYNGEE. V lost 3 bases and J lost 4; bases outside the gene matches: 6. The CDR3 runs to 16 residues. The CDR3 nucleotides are TGTGCCAGCAGCGCTAGCGGGGGGGCCCTCTCAGATACGCAGTATTTT. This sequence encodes CASSASGGALSDTQYF.

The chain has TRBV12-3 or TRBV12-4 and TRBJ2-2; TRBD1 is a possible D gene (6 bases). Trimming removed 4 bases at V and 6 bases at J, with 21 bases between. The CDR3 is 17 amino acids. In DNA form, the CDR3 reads TGTGCCAGCAGTTCCATAGCCAGGGGTCAGGGGCCCGGGGAGCTGTTTTTT. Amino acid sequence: CASSSIARGQGPGELFF.

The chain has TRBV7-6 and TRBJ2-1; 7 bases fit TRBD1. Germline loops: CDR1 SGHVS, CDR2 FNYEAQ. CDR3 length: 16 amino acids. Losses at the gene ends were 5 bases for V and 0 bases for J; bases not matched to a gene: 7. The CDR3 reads CASSTKTGNSYNEQFF. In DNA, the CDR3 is TGTGCCAGCAGCACGAAGACAGGGAACTCCTACAATGAGCAGTTCTTC.

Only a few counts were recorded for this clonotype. Written as DNA, the CDR3 is TGCGCCAGCAGCTTGGCCTTTGCGAGCGGGAGGTCCCAAGAGACCCAGTACTTC. It is translated as CASSLAFASGRSQETQYF. The chain is built from TRBV5-1 and TRBJ2-5; 9 nucleotides align to TRBD2. The V segment lost 0 bases and the J segment 1 base; nucleotides outside the gene matches: 10. The germline gives CDR1 SGHRS, CDR2 YFSETQ. The CDR3 spans 18 residues.

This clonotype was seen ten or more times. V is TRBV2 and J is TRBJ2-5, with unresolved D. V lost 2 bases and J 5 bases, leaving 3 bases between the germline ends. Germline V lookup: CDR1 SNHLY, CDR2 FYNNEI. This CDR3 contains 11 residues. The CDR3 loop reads CASSEWETQYF. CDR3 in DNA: TGTGCCAGCAGTGAATGGGAGACCCAGTACTTC.

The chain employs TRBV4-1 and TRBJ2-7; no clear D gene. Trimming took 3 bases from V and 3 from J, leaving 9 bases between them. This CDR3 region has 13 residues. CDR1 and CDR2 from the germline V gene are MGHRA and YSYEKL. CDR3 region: CASSQEPYYEQYF. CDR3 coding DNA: TGCGCCAGCAGCCAGGAGCCCTACTACGAGCAGTACTTC.

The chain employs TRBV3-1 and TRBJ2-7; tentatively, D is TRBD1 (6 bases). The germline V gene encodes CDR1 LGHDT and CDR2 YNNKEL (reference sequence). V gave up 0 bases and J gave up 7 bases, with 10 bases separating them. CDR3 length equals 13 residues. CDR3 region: CASSQDMGAEQYF. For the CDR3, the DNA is TGTGCCAGCAGCCAAGATATGGGGGCAGAGCAGTACTTC.